This entry lists 12 T cell receptor beta chains sequenced from one sample in a study of OX40 agonist ivuxolimab in advanced cancers. The method was immunoSEQ multiplex PCR; TCRdb's version includes in-frame clones alone and lacks a portion of them. The sample records about 83,000 clones, about 90% being singletons. Here the sequenced sample was CD4+ or CD8+ T cells sorted from blood, taken in a trial of the OX40 agonist ivuxolimab. These receptors were collected from an adult with an advanced solid tumor such as melanoma, head and neck, liver or kidney cancer.

The V gene is TRBV9, the J gene TRBJ2-4; D is ambiguous. The CDR3 is made up of 14 amino acids. V lost 0 bases, J lost 2 bases, and 6 bases lay in between. Looked up from germline, CDR1 is SGDLS and CDR2 is YYNGEE. CDR3 sequence: CASSVGGSKNIQYF. The DNA for the CDR3 is TGTGCCAGCAGCGTAGGAGGATCCAAAAACATTCAGTACTTC.

The gene calls are TRBV19 and TRBJ2-7; TRBD2 might be the D (5 bases). This CDR3 has 16 residues. The germline V gene has CDR1 LNHDA and CDR2 SQIVND (reference sequence). The ends were cut back, 0 bases at V and 3 bases at J, with 15 bases in the middle. The CDR3 nucleotides read TGTGCCAGTAGTATAGATCTCGCTATGGAGGTCTACGAGCAGTACTTC. This encodes CASSIDLAMEVYEQYF.

J is TRBJ2-5 and V is TRBV4-3; D remains unclear. CDR3 length: 14 residues. The V gene's germline CDR1 is LGHNA and CDR2 YSLEER. V was cut by 0 bases and J by 4 bases, with 9 bases left in between. CDR3 protein: CASSQEQLAETQYF. The CDR3 DNA is TGCGCCAGCAGCCAAGAACAGCTGGCAGAGACCCAGTACTTC.

This chain uses TRBV7-8 with TRBJ2-2; no clear D. Germline V gives CDR1 SGHVS, CDR2 FQNEAQ. This CDR3 is 13 amino acids long. V lost 1 base and J lost 7, with 7 bases in between. CDR3 nucleotides: TGTGCCAGCAGCTTAGAACTCGGCGGGGAGCTGTTTTTT. This codes for CASSLELGGELFF.

The J gene is TRBJ1-5, the V gene TRBV2; TRBD1 is a possible D gene (6 bases). The CDR3 totals 16 residues. From germline, CDR1 is SNHLY and CDR2 FYNNEI. Trimming removed 3 bases from V and 5 bases from J, with 17 bases in between. In DNA form, the CDR3 reads TGTGCCAGCAGTGAGCGTGAGGGGGAATGGCATCAGCCCCAGCATTTT. Translated: CASSEREGEWHQPQHF.

As DNA, the CDR3 is TGTGCTAGTGGTTTAGGAGGGTTAGGCTACACCTTC. Residues: CASGLGGLGYTF. The rearrangement joins TRBV12-5 to TRBJ1-2; D gene unclear. The CDR3 consists of 12 residues. The germline CDR1 and CDR2 sequences are LGHNT and FRNRAP. Trimming stripped 3 bases from V and 8 bases from J, with 10 bases between.

This clone was observed a handful of times. J is TRBJ2-1 and V is TRBV9; 8 bases align to TRBD2. Germline CDR1 and CDR2: SGDLS and YYNGEE. Trimming took 7 bases from V and 10 from J; bases not matched to a gene: 7. The CDR3 is 12 amino acids. As DNA, the CDR3 is TGTGCCAGCGGTGCGGGAGGCCTGGAGCAGTTCTTC. Translation: CASGAGGLEQFF. The full variable domain, with the rest looked up from reference TRBV9 and TRBJ2-1, is DSGVTQTPKHLITATGQRVTLRCSPRSGDLSVYWYQQSLDQGLQFLIQYYNGEERAKGNILERFSAQQFPDLHSELNLSSLELGDSALYFCASGAGGLEQFFGPGTRLTVL.

This chain joins TRBV15 and TRBJ2-7; 7 nucleotides align to TRBD1. V was pared by 3 bases and J by 3 bases, with 11 bases of the junction left unmatched. In germline, CDR1 is LNHNV, CDR2 YYDKDF (reference sequence). CDR3 length: 16 residues. The CDR3 DNA follows: TGTGCCACCAGCAGGGGGACAGTGGGGACCCTCTACGAGCAGTACGTC. This codes for CATSRGTVGTLYEQYV.

This chain connects TRBV4-1 to TRBJ2-1, with 13 nucleotides matching TRBD2. Trimming at V came to 4 bases and at J to 9 bases, leaving 9 bases not matched to a gene. Germline V gene data show CDR1 as MGHRA and CDR2 as YSYEKL. This CDR3 is built from 16 residues. Here the CDR3 DNA reads TGCGCCAGCAGCCTTTCCGGACTAGCGGGAGAGGCTGAGCAGTTCTTC. It specifies CASSLSGLAGEAEQFF.

The chain combines TRBV6-5 with TRBJ1-2; 9 nucleotides match TRBD1. Trimming cost V 2 bases and J 5 bases; bases outside gene matches: 6. The CDR3 runs to 15 residues. Germline V gene sequence: CDR1 MNHEY, CDR2 SVGAGI. For the CDR3, the DNA is TGTGCCAGCAGTTACCAGGGGACAGGGTCATATGGCTACACCTTC. Protein product: CASSYQGTGSYGYTF.

This clone has only one observation. This chain joins TRBV19 and TRBJ1-2; D remains ambiguous. This CDR3 spans 13 amino acids. V lost 5 bases, J lost 6 bases, and 13 bases lay in between. The germline gives CDR1 LNHDA, CDR2 SQIVND (reference sequence). CDR3 loop: CASSFAGFDGYTF. The CDR3 DNA is TGTGCCAGTAGTTTCGCCGGTTTCGATGGCTACACCTTC.

This chain uses TRBV27 with TRBJ1-2; tentative D call: TRBD1 (6 bases). Trimming cost V 6 bases and J 6 bases, with 14 bases left between them. This CDR3 has 13 amino acids. The V gene's germline CDR1 is MNHEY and CDR2 SMNVEV (reference sequence). CDR3 sequence: CASSPDRLNGYTF. CDR3 coding DNA: TGTGCCAGCAGCCCTGACAGGTTAAATGGCTACACCTTC.